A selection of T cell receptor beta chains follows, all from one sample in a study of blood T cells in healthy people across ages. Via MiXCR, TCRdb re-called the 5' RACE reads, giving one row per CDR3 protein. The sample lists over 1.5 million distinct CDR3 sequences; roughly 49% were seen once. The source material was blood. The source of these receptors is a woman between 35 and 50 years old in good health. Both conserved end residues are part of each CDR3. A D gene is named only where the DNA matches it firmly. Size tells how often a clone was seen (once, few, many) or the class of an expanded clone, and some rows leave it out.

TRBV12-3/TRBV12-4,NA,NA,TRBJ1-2,CASSFRKAPLPGVIGYTF,TGTGCCAGCAGTTTCCGGAAAGCTCCACTTCCAGGGGTGATAGGCTACACCTTC
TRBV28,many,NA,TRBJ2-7,CASSFVGSSYEQYF,TGTGCCAGCAGTTTCGTCGGGTCCTCCTACGAGCAGTACTTC
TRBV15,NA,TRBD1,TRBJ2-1,CATSPRTGGYNEQSF,TGTGCCACCAGCCCCCGGACAGGGGGCTACAATGAGCAGTCCTTC
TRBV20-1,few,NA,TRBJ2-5,CSAAQGGLKETQYF,TGCAGTGCCGCCCAGGGGGGACTTAAAGAGACCCAGTACTTC
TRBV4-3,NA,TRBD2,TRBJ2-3,CASSKRGGVSTDTQYF,TGCGCCAGCAGCAAAAGGGGAGGGGTTAGCACAGATACGCAGTATTTT
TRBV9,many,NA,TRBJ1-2,CASSGYGYTF,TGTGCCAGCAGCGGATATGGCTACACCTTC
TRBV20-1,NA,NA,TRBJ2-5,CSAPPWQQETQYF,TGCAGTGCCCCTCCTTGGCAGCAAGAGACCCAGTACTTC
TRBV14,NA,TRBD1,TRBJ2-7,CASSQAKGASEQYF,TGTGCCAGCAGCCAAGCTAAGGGGGCAAGCGAGCAGTACTTC
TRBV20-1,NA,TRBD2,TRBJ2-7,CSARPPTSGGAYEQYF,TGCAGTGCTCGGCCCCCGACTAGCGGGGGGGCCTACGAGCAGTACTTC
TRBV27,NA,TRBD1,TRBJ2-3,CASARTGYEDTQYF,TGTGCCAGCGCCCGGACAGGGTACGAAGATACGCAGTATTTT
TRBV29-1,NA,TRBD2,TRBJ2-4,CSVDGGGDIQYF,TGCAGCGTTGATGGGGGGGGAGACATTCAGTACTTC
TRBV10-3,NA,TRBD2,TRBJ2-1,CAISAASGGILNEQFF,TGTGCCATCAGTGCGGCTAGCGGGGGGATTCTAAATGAGCAGTTCTTC
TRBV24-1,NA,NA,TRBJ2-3,CATQRAASTDTQYF,TGTGCCACCCAGAGGGCGGCCTCCACAGATACGCAGTATTTT
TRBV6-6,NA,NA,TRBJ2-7,CASSYSPSLLEQYF,TGTGCCAGCAGTTACTCTCCCTCGCTCCTCGAGCAGTACTTC
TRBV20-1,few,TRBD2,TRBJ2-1,CSAVTPTSGVYNEQFF,TGCAGTGCAGTGACTCCGACTAGCGGGGTCTACAATGAGCAGTTCTTC
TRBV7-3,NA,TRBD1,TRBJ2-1,CASSPDRGADEQFF,TGTGCCAGCAGCCCGGACAGGGGAGCTGATGAGCAGTTCTTC
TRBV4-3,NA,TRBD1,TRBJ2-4,CASSQESRGQDIQYF,TGCGCCAGCAGCCAAGAGAGCAGGGGGCAGGACATTCAGTACTTC
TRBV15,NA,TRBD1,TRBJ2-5,CATSGTGIETQYF,TGTGCCACCAGCGGGACAGGGATAGAGACCCAGTACTTC
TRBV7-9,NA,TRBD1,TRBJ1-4,CASSSDRAGIREKLFF,TGTGCCAGCAGCTCCGACAGGGCAGGAATACGGGAAAAACTGTTTTTT
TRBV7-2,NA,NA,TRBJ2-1,CASSLETAQETQFF,TGTGCCAGCAGCTTAGAGACGGCTCAAGAGACCCAGTTCTTC
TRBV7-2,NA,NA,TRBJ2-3,CASSFGRGAGGTGDTQYF,TGTGCCAGCAGCTTTGGTCGCGGGGCGGGGGGGACAGGAGATACACAGTATTTT
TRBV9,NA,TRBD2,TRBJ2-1,CASSVASGGPKNERFF,TGTGCCAGCAGCGTAGCGAGCGGGGGGCCTAAAAATGAGCGGTTCTTC
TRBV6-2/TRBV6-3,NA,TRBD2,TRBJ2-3,CASLRRKAGGTDTQYF,TGTGCCAGCCTCCGGAGGAAAGCGGGGGGAACAGATACGCAGTATTTT
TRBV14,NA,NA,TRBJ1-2,CASSLQPASWGGYTF,TGTGCCAGCAGCCTCCAACCGGCGAGTTGGGGAGGCTACACCTTC
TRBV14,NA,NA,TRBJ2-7,CASRPRDSDTQYF,TGTGCCAGCAGACCCCGGGACTCTGACACCCAGTACTTC
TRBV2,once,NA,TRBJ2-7,CASRFGGSHEQYF,TGTGCCAGCAGATTTGGGGGTTCCCACGAGCAGTACTTC
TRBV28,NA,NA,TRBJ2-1,CASSLPGLGRGRNEQFF,TGTGCCAGCAGTCTCCCGGGTTTGGGCCGGGGGCGAAATGAGCAGTTCTTC
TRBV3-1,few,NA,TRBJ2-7,CASSPTYSSYEQYF,TGTGCCAGCAGCCCTACATATAGCTCCTACGAGCAGTACTTC
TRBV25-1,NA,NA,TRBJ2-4,CASSGTRGVKNIQYF,TGTGCCAGCAGTGGTACTAGGGGGGTGAAGAACATTCAGTACTTC
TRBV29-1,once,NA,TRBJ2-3,CSVVRPVLSTDTQYF,TGCAGCGTTGTTCGTCCAGTCCTTAGCACAGATACGCAGTATTTT
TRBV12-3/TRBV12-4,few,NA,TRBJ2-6,CASSSSLGANVLTF,TGTGCCAGCAGTTCCAGTCTGGGGGCCAACGTCCTGACTTTC
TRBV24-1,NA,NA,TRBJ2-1,CATSDRRVEKSNEQFF,TGTGCCACCAGTGACCGCCGGGTCGAGAAATCCAATGAGCAGTTCTTC
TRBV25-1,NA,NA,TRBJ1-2,CASSETGGIDYGYTF,TGTGCCAGCAGTGAAACGGGGGGGATCGACTATGGCTACACCTTC
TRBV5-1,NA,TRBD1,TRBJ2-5,CASSVGQGANNEQYF,TGCGCCAGCAGCGTCGGACAGGGTGCCAACAATGAGCAGTACTTC
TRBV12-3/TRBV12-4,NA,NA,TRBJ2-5,CASRLIGVRETQYF,TGTGCCAGCAGGCTGATAGGGGTGCGTGAGACCCAGTACTTC
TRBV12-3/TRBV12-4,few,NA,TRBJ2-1,CASENPGGSSYNEQFF,TGTGCCAGCGAAAACCCTGGGGGGAGCTCCTACAATGAGCAGTTCTTC
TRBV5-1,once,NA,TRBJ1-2,CASSFQAGYNYGYTF,TGCGCCAGCAGCTTTCAGGCAGGGTATAACTATGGCTACACCTTC
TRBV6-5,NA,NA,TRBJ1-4,CASSGARAYNEKLFF,TGTGCCAGCAGTGGGGCCCGGGCATACAATGAAAAACTGTTTTTT
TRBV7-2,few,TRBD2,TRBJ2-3,CASSETSGGAVDTQYF,TGTGCCAGCAGCGAAACTAGCGGGGGGGCCGTAGATACGCAGTATTTT
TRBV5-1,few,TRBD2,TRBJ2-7,CASSLAGGEYYEQYF,TGCGCCAGCAGCTTGGCCGGGGGGGAGTACTACGAGCAGTACTTC
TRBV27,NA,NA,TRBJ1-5,CASSFTSYQPQHF,TGTGCCAGCAGTTTTACAAGTTATCAGCCCCAGCATTTT
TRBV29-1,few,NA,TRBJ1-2,CSVEDRSNYGYTF,TGCAGCGTTGAAGACCGATCTAACTATGGCTACACCTTC
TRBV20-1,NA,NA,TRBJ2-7,CSARGQDLYNEQYF,TGCAGTGCTAGGGGCCAGGACCTTTACAATGAGCAGTACTTC
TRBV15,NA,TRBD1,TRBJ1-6,CATSRDRLSLSPLHF,TGTGCCACCAGCCGGGACAGGCTTTCGCTTTCACCCCTCCACTTT
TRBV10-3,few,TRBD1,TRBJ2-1,CAISDAGGSEQFF,TGTGCCATCAGTGATGCAGGGGGCAGTGAGCAGTTCTTC
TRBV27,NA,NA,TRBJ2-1,CASSRGATYNEQFF,TGTGCCAGCTCCAGGGGGGCTACCTACAATGAGCAGTTCTTC
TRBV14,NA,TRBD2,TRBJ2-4,CASSQVLAGGPAKNIQYF,TGTGCCAGCAGTCAAGTCCTAGCGGGGGGGCCGGCCAAAAACATTCAGTACTTC
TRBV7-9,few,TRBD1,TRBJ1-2,CASSRPGQGVYGYTF,TGTGCCAGCAGCCGTCCGGGACAGGGGGTCTATGGCTACACCTTC
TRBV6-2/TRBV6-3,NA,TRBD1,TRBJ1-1,CASKDRVNTEAFF,TGTGCCAGCAAAGACAGGGTGAACACTGAAGCTTTCTTT
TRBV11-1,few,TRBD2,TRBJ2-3,CASSFARLATPTDTQYF,TGTGCCAGCAGCTTCGCAAGACTAGCTACACCCACAGATACGCAGTATTTT
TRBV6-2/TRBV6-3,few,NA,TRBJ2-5,CASSYSQVGKETQYF,TGTGCCAGCAGTTACTCCCAAGTGGGCAAAGAGACCCAGTACTTC
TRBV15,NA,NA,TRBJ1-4,CATSRAPVLVNEKLFF,TGTGCCACCAGCAGAGCGCCGGTCCTCGTAAATGAAAAACTGTTTTTT
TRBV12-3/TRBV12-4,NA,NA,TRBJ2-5,CASTGNRETQYF,TGTGCCAGCACTGGAAATCGCGAGACCCAGTACTTC
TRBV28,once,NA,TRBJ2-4,CASSYSVEGGLAKNIQYF,TGTGCCAGCAGTTATTCCGTAGAGGGGGGGCTAGCCAAAAACATTCAGTACTTC
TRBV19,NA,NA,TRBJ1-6,CASSTSRDVPLHF,TGTGCCAGTAGTACCAGCAGGGACGTCCCCCTCCACTTT